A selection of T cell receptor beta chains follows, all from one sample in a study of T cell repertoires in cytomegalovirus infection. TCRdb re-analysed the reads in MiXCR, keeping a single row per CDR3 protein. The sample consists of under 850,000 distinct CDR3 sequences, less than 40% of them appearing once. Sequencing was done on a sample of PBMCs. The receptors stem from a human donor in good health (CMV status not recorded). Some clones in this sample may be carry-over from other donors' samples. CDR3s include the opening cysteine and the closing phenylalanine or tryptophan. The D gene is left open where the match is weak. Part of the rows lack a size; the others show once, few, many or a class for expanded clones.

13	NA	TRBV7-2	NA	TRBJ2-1	CASSSHRLGEQLF	TGTGCCAGCAGCTCCCACCGGTTGGGTGAGCAGTTATTC
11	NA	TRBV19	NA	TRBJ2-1	CASSDASEQFF	TGTGCCAGTTCCGACGCCAGTGAGCAGTTCTTC
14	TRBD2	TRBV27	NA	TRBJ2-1	CASSSSGPYNEQFF	TGTGCCAGCAGTTCTAGCGGACCATACAATGAGCAGTTCTTC
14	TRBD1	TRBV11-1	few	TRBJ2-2	CASSSGQGAGELFF	TGTGCCAGCAGCTCGGGACAGGGGGCCGGGGAGCTGTTTTTT
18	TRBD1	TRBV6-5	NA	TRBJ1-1	CASSYGTGGTRQNTEAFF	TGTGCCAGCAGTTACGGGACAGGGGGCACTAGACAGAACACTGAAGCTTTCTTT
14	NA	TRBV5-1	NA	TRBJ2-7	CASSLEQGRDEQYF	TGCGCCAGCAGCTTGGAACAGGGACGGGACGAGCAGTACTTC
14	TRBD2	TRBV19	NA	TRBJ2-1	CASSLGTSVDEQFF	TGTGCCAGTAGTCTCGGGACTAGCGTCGATGAGCAGTTCTTC
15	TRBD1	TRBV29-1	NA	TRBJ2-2	CSARRQGGNTGELFF	TGCAGCGCCCGCCGACAGGGCGGGAACACCGGGGAGCTGTTTTTT
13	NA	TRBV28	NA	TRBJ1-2	CASSIPGRDGYTF	TGTGCCAGCAGTATTCCAGGGAGAGATGGCTACACCTTC
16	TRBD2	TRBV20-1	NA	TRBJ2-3	CSARGHWASGADTQYF	TGCAGTGCTAGAGGCCACTGGGCTAGCGGGGCAGATACGCAGTATTTT
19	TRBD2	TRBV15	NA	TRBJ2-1	CATSRSELLAGSSYNEQFF	TGTGCCACCAGCAGATCCGAACTTCTAGCGGGTAGCTCCTACAATGAGCAGTTCTTC
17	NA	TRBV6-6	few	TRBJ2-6	CASSRWDHELGANVLTF	TGTGCCAGCAGTCGTTGGGACCACGAACTCGGGGCCAACGTCCTGACTTTC